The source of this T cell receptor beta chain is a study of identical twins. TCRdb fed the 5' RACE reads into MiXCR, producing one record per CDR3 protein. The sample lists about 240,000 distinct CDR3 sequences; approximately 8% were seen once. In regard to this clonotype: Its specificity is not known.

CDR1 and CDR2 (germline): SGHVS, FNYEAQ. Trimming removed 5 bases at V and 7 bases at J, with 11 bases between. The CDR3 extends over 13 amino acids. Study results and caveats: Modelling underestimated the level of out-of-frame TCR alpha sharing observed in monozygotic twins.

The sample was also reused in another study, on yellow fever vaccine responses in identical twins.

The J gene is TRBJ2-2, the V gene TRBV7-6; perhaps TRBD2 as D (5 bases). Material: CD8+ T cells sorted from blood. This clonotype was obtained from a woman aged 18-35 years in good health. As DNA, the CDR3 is TGTGCCAGCAGCCCTCCCGGGATCGGGGAGCTGTTTTTT. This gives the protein CASSPPGIGELFF.